This T cell receptor (beta chain) was captured by sequencing in a study of blood T cell repertoires in COVID-19. Study-wide background: Donors in the United States, Italy and Spain gave samples during acute or convalescent COVID-19. T cells, B-cell-depleted T cells, or PBMCs supplied cDNA or gDNA.

In the study's own analysis: The authors estimated nucleated cell counts from reference gene primer amplification. Sequencing used immunoSEQ multiplex PCR; TCRdb keeps in-frame clones, though not all of them. The V and J calls and clone size come from that table; D and trimming were worked out from the DNA. This repertoire shows some 190,000 clones, about 86% found once; its top ten account for more than 1.4%. This clone was detected only once. The TCR was taken from a man aged 18 to 35 with active or convalescent COVID-19. What was sequenced was peripheral blood.

The CDR3: CATSRGGYNEQFF. DNA for the CDR3: TGTGCCACCAGCCGAGGAGGGTACAATGAGCAGTTCTTC. V and J are TRBV15 and TRBJ2-1, with a tentative D call TRBD2 (6 bases). The CDR3 spans 13 residues. The germline gives CDR1 LNHNV, CDR2 YYDKDF (reference sequence). Trimming removed 5 bases at V and 4 bases at J, with 9 bases between. Full variable domain (missing parts from reference TRBV15 and TRBJ2-1): DAMVIQNPRYQVTQFGKPVTLSCSQTLNHNVMYWYQQKSSQAPKLLFHYYDKDFNNEADTPDNFQSRRPNTSFCFLDIRSPGLGDTAMYLCATSRGGYNEQFFGPGTRLTVL.